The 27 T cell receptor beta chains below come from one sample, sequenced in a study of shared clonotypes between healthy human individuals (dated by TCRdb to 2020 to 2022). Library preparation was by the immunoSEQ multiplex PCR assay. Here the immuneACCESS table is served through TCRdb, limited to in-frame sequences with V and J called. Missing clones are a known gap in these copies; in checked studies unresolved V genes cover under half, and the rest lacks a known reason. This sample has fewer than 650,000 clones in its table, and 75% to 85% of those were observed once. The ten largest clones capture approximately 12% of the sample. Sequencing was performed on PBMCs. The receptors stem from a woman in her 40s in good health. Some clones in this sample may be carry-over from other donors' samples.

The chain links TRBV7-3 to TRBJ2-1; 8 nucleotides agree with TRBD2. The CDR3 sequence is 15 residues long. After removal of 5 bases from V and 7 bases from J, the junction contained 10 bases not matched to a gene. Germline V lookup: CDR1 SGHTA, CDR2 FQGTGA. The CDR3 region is CASSAHSGISNEQFF. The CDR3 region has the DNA TGTGCCAGCAGCGCACATAGCGGGATTTCGAATGAGCAGTTCTTC.

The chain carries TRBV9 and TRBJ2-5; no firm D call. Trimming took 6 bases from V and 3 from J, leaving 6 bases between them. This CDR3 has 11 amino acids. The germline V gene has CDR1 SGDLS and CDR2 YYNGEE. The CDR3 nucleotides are TGTGCCAGCACCCCAGAAGAGACCCAGTACTTC. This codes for CASTPEETQYF.

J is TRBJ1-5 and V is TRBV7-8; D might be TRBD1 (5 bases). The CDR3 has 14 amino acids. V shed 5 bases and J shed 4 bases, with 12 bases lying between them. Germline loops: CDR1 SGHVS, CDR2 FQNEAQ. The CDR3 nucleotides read TGTGCCAGCAGCCCCCGTCGGGGGAATCAGCCCCAGCATTTT. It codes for CASSPRRGNQPQHF.

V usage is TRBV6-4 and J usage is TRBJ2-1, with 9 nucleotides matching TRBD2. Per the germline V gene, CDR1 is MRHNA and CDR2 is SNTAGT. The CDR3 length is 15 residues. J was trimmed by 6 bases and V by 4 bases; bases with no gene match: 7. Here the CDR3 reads CASSVGLAGSNEQFF. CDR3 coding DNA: TGTGCCAGCAGTGTGGGGCTAGCGGGATCCAATGAGCAGTTCTTC.

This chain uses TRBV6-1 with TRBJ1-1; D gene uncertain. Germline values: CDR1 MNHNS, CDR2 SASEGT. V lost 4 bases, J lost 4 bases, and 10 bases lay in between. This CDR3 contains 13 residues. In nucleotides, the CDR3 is TGTGCCAGCAGTGGCCTACGGGGCACTGAAGCTTTCTTT. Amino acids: CASSGLRGTEAFF.

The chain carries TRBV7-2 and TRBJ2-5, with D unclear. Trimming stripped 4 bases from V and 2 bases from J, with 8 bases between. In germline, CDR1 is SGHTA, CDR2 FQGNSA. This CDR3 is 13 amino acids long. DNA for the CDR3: TGTGCCAGCAGCTATGGGCGACAAGAGACCCAGTACTTC. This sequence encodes CASSYGRQETQYF.

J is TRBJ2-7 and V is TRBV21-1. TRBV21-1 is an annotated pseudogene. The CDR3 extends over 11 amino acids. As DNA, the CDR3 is TGTGCCAGCAGAAAATCCTACGAGCAGTACTTC. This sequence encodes CASRKSYEQYF.

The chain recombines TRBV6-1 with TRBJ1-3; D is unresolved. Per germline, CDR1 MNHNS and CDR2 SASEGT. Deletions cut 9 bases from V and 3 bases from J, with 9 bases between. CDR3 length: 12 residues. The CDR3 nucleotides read TGTGCCAGTTCCGATTATGGAAACACCATATATTTT. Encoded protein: CASSDYGNTIYF.

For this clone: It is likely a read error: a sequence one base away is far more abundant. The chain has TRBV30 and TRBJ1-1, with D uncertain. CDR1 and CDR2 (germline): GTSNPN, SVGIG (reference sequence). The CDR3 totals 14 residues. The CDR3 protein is CDWSKPRFATEAFF. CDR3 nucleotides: TGTGACTGGTCCAAACCCAGGTTCGCGACTGAAGCTTTCTTT. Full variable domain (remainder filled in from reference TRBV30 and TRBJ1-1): SQTIHQWPATLVQPVGSPLSLECTVEGTSNPNLYWYRQAAGRGLQLLFYSVGIGQISSEVPQNLSASRPQDRQFILSSKKLLLSDSGFYLCDWSKPRFATEAFFGQGTRLTVV.

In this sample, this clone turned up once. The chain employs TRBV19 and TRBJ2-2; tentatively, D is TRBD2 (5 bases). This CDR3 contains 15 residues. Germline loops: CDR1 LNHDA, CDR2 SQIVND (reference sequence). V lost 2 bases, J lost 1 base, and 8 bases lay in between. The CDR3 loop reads CASSIRAGNTGELFF. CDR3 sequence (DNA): TGTGCCAGTAGTATAAGGGCGGGGAACACCGGGGAGCTGTTTTTT.

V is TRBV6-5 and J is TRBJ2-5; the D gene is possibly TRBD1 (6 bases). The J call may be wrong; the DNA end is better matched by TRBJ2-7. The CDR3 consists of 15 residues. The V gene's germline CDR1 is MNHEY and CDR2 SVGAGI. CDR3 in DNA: TGTGCCAGCAGTTACTCGACCAGGGGCAGACTCGAGCAGTACTTC. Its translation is CASSYSTRGRLEQYF.

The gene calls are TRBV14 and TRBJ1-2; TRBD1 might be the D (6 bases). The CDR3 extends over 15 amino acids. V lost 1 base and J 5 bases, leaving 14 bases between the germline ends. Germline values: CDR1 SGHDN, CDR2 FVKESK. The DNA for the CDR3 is TGTGCCAGCAGCCAAGGGGTTTACAGGGCATATGGCTACACCTTC. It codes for CASSQGVYRAYGYTF.

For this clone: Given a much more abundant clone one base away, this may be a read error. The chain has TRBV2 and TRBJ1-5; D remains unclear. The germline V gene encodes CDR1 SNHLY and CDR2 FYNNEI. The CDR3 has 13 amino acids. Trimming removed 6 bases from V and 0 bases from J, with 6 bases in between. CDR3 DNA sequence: TGTGCCAGCAGAGGAGATAGCAATCAGCCCCAGCATTTT. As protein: CASRGDSNQPQHF.

The CDR3 loop is CASSVEGTGGTEAFF. In DNA form, the CDR3 reads TGTGCCAGCAGCGTAGAAGGAACAGGGGGCACTGAAGCTTTCTTT. This chain connects TRBV9 to TRBJ1-1, with 8 bases identical to TRBD1. Germline V CDR1 and CDR2: SGDLS, YYNGEE. V was pared by 0 bases and J by 4 bases, with 5 bases of the junction left unmatched. The CDR3 is 15 amino acids.

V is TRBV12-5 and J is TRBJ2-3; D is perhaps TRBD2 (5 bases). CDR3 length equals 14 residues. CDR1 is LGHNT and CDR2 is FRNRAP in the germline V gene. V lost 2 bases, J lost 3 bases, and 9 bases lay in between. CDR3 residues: CASGLNRLTDTQYF. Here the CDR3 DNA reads TGTGCTAGTGGTTTGAACCGACTAACAGATACGCAGTATTTT.

CDR3 bases: TGTGCCAGCAGCTTGAGGAGCGGGAGGGCCCTGAAAGATACGCAGTATTTT. Its protein is CASSLRSGRALKDTQYF. The chain joins TRBV13 to TRBJ2-3, with 10 nucleotides matching TRBD2. The CDR3 length is 17 residues. CDR1 is PRHDT, CDR2 FYEKMQ, per germline (reference sequence). Trimming cost V 3 bases and J 5 bases; bases outside gene matches: 11. The whole variable domain, filled in from reference TRBV13 and TRBJ2-3, reads AAGVIQSPRHLIKEKRETATLKCYPIPRHDTVYWYQQGPGQDPQFLISFYEKMQSDKGSIPDRFSAQQFSDYHSELNMSSLELGDSALYFCASSLRSGRALKDTQYFGPGTRLTVL.

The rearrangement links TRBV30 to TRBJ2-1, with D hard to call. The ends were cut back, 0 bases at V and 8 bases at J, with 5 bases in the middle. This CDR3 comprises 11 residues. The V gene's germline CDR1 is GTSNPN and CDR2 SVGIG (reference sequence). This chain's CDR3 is CAWSVLDEQFF. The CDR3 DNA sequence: TGTGCCTGGAGTGTTTTGGATGAGCAGTTCTTC.

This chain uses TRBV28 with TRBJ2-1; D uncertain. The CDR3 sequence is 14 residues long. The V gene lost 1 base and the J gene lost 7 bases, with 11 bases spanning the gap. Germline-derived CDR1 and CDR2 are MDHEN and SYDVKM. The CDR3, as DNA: TGTGCCAGCAGTTTATCTTTGGCCTCAAATGAGCAGTTCTTC. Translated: CASSLSLASNEQFF.

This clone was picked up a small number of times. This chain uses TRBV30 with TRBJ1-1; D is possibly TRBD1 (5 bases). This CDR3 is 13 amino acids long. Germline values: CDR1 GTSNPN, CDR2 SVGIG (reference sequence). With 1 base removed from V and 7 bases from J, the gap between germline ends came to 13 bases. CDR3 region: CAWSEGGAGEAFF. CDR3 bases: TGTGCCTGGAGTGAGGGTGGGGCGGGTGAAGCTTTCTTT.

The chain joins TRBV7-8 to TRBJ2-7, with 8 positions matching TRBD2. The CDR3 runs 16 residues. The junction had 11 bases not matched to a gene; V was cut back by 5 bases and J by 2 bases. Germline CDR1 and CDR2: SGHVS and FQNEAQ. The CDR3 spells CASSLKPTSATYEQYF. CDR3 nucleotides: TGTGCCAGCAGCCTTAAGCCGACTAGCGCGACCTACGAGCAGTACTTC.

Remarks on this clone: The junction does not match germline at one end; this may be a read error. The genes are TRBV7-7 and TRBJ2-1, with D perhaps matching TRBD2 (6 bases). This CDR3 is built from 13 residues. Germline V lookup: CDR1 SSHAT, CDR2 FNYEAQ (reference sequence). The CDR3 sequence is CASSYPGSNEQFF. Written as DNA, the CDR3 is TGTGCTAGCAGCTATCCCGGGAGTAATGAGCAGTTCTTC. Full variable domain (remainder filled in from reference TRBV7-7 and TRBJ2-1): GAGVSQSPRYKVTKRGQDVTLRCDPISSHATLYWYQQALGQGPEFLTYFNYEAQPDKSGLPSDRFSAERPEGSISTLTIQRTEQRDSAMYRCASSYPGSNEQFFGPGTRLTVL.

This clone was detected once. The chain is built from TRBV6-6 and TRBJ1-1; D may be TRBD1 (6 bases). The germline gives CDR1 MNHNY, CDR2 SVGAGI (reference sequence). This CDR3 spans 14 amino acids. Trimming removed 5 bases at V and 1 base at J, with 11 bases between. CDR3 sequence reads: CASSAGQQNTEAFF. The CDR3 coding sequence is TGTGCCAGCAGTGCCGGACAGCAGAACACTGAAGCTTTCTTT.

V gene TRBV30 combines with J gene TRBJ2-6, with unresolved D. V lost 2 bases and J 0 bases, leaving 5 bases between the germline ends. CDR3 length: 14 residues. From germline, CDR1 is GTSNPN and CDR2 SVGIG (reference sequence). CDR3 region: CAWSPGSGANVLTF. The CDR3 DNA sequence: TGTGCCTGGAGTCCGGGCTCTGGGGCCAACGTCCTGACTTTC.

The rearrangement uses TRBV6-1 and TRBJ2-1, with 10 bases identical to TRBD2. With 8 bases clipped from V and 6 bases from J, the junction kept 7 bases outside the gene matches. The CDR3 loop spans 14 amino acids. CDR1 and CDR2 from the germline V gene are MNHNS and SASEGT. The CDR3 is CASRTSGGSNEQFF. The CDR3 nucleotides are TGTGCCAGCCGGACTAGCGGAGGGAGCAATGAGCAGTTCTTC.

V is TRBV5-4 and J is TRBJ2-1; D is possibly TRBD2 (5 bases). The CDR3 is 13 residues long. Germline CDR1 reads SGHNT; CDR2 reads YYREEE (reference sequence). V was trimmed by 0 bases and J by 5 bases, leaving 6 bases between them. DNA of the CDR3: TGTGCCAGCAGCTTGGGAGCGGACAATGAGCAGTTCTTC. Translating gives CASSLGADNEQFF.

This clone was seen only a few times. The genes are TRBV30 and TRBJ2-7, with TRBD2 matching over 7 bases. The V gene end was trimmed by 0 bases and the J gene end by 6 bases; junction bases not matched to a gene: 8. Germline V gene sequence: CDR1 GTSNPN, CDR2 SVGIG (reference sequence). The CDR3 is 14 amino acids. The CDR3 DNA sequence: TGTGCCTGGAGTGTAGGCGGGAGTTCAAGCGAGCAGTACTTC. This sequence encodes CAWSVGGSSSEQYF.

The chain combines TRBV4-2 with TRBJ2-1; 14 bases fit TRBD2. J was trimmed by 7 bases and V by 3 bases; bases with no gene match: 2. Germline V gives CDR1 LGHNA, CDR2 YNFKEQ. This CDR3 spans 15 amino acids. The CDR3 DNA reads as TGTGCCAGCAGCCAGACTAGCGGGAGGGCAAATGAGCAGTTCTTC. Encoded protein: CASSQTSGRANEQFF.